The source of this T cell receptor (beta chain) is a study of T-cell memory formation after mild COVID-19 (dated by TCRdb to the early 2020s). Regarding the complete study: TCR sequence clusters from the two donors were largely donor specific. Two young, previously healthy adult volunteers made up the cohort, one male and one female. In a couple of donors, T-cell clones that expanded and contracted after mild COVID-19 were followed by sequencing TCRalpha and TCRbeta repertoires longitudinally. Study-wide conclusions, independent of this receptor: Some responding clones were found in pre-infection memory, which suggests that pre-existing cross-reactive memory T cells took part in the SARS-CoV-2 response. Clones that contracted from day 15 to 85 showed balanced CD4/CD8 phenotypes, whereas a second wave of clones that expanded from day 15 to 37 leaned towards CD4+. The second-wave clones that peaked on day 37 were not confirmed to be SARS-CoV-2 specific. The study included only a couple of mild cases, and larger cohorts that include severe cases with pre-infection samples were judged to be necessary. Contracting CD4+ clones were found mainly in CM and EM memory subsets, while CD8+ clones were enriched in EMRA.

Sequenced on an Illumina NovaSeq 6000. TCRalpha and TCRbeta cDNA libraries were constructed by 5'RACE with constant-segment primers, with sample barcodes and unique molecular identifiers being introduced. RNA was extracted from every sample with Trizol reagent. Library amplification was performed in two PCR steps, and a second sample barcode and Illumina TruSeq adapters were introduced in the second step. Libraries were sequenced on an Illumina NovaSeq with 2 x 150 bp paired-end reads. The authors processed their data as follows. Demultiplexing of reads and collapsing into UMI-guided consensus sequences were performed with migec v1.2.7. Using mixcr v2.1.11, UMI consensuses were aligned to TRA and TRB V and J templates and then assembled into clonotypes. A clonotype was counted as expanded or contracted only when both edgeR and NoisET called the clonotype significant, with the noise models trained on biological replicates. For edgeR calls, the cutoffs were a false discovery rate-adjusted p below 0.01 and a log2 fold-change threshold of 1. PCA with hierarchical clustering of max-normalized trajectories of the 1000 most abundant clonotypes was used as exploratory dynamics analysis. Separately sequenced CD4+ and CD8+ repertoires were used to assign the CD4 or CD8 phenotype of responding clones. TCRdb trimmed public reads at Q25 via fastp, called clones via MiXCR and kept in-frame beta chains. Identical CDR3 proteins give one entry, which carries the most common genes and DNA. These V and J calls rely on TCRdb rather than the paper's analysis. This sample has about 400,000 distinct CDR3 sequences in its table, and 15% to 20% of those were observed once. The ten largest make up around a fifth of the sample.

About this clonotype: No cognate antigen has been identified for it. Per-base quality was not reported, and no clone a single base away is much larger than it.

CDR1 SGHDT and CDR2 YYEEEE were looked up in the germline V gene. V is pared back by 4 bases and J by 4 bases, with 12 bases lying between the germline termini. Spanning cysteine to phenylalanine, the CDR3 consists of 15 amino acids. Just the 45-base CDR3 DNA is kept, in frame starting at base 1. PBMCs were isolated by Ficoll-Paque density gradient centrifugation. The chain is made from TRBV5-6 and TRBJ1-6, with the D gene call left open. Sequencing was performed on PBMCs or a T cell subset sorted from them (not recorded which). The TCR was taken from a young man who had mild COVID-19 (a few samples of this study predate the infection). The sample titles of this study are shuffled in the database, so cell type and time point are left out; the donor was told from shared clones. The CDR3 in this case is CASSPTGGYNSPLHF. The DNA sequence is given as TGTGCCAGCAGCCCTACGGGAGGATATAATTCACCCCTCCACTTT.